This TCR beta chain was profiled in a study of blood T cell repertoires in COVID-19. About the study: Samples of COVID-19 (acute and convalescent) were obtained from the United States, Italy and Spain. T cells, B-cell-depleted T cells, or PBMCs provided the cDNA or gDNA that served as material.

Turning to this clone: Within the sample, other DNA sequences also encode this same CDR3.

The V and J ends lost 4 bases and 8 bases, in that order; junction bases with no gene match: 4. The CDR3 is 14 amino acids. CDR1 is KGHDR, CDR2 SFDVKD, per germline. Study members were between roughly 18 and 89 years old and lived in 24 US regions. Participant-reported clinical history was the basis for cohort assignment. The assay was immunoSEQ multiplex PCR, and TCRdb's table has in-frame clones only and misses some. The sample carries 350,000 to 400,000 clones, roughly 88% recorded once. Sequenced input: PBMCs or T cells enriched from blood (not recorded which). This receptor was identified in a woman younger than 45 with acute COVID-19. The chain links TRBV24-1 to TRBJ2-1, with TRBD1 identical over 10 bases. The CDR3 loop reads CATSDPGQGYEQFF. The CDR3 nucleotides read TGTGCCACCAGTGACCCGGGACAGGGGTATGAGCAGTTCTTC.